This TCR beta chain came from a study of blood T cell repertoires in COVID-19. Looking at the study overall: Both acute and convalescent COVID-19 samples were obtained from the United States, Italy and Spain.

Clones were sequenced by immunoSEQ multiplex PCR, and TCRdb holds only the in-frame ones, with some missing. The table lists around 450,000 clones, roughly 91% of them singletons. The V gene lost 0 bases and the J gene lost 0 bases, with 10 bases spanning the gap. The germline V gene has CDR1 SGHNT and CDR2 YYREEE (reference sequence). The CDR3 is made up of 17 amino acids. Participant reports of clinical history set cohort assignment. Two negative PCRs, clearance, or symptom resolution characterized the recovered Cohort 3 donors. The TCR sequence derives from a man in his late teens or twenties who had recovered from COVID-19. This rearrangement joins TRBV5-4 to TRBJ1-6; D uncertain. The sequenced sample was PBMCs or T cells enriched from blood (not recorded which). The CDR3 reads CASSLALGVSYNSPLHF. Written as DNA, the CDR3 is TGTGCCAGCAGCTTGGCCCTAGGAGTCTCCTATAATTCACCCCTCCACTTT. Full variable domain (missing parts from reference TRBV5-4 and TRBJ1-6): ETGVTQSPTHLIKTRGQQVTLRCSSQSGHNTVSWYQQALGQGPQFIFQYYREEENGRGNFPPRFSGLQFPNYSSELNVNALELDDSALYLCASSLALGVSYNSPLHFGNGTRLTVT.